This is a list of T cell receptor beta chains from one sample in a study of PD-1 blockade in mismatch repair-deficient tumors. Assay: immunoSEQ multiplex PCR; the TCRdb copy retains only in-frame clones and omits some. The sample lists around 40,000 clones; around 83% were seen once. The sequenced sample was peripheral blood, obtained roughly 76 weeks after starting pembrolizumab. Receptors originate from an adult with mismatch repair-deficient cancer. Each CDR3 is given with its conserved first and last residue. D genes are given only for firm matches. Where a row states a size, it is once, few, many or the class of an expanded clone; other rows omit it.

clone_size: -
j_call: TRBJ2-3
d_call: -
v_call: TRBV14
cdr3_aa: CASNRDGSTDTQYF
cdr3_nt: TGTGCCAGCAACCGGGACGGGAGCACAGATACGCAGTATTTT

clone_size: few
j_call: TRBJ2-7
d_call: -
v_call: TRBV27
cdr3_aa: CAAGSYEQYF
cdr3_nt: TGTGCCGCGGGCTCCTACGAGCAGTACTTC

clone_size: -
j_call: TRBJ1-1
d_call: -
v_call: TRBV13
cdr3_aa: CASSLDQGVNTEAFF
cdr3_nt: TGTGCCAGCAGCTTAGACCAGGGAGTGAACACTGAAGCTTTCTTT

clone_size: -
j_call: TRBJ2-1
d_call: TRBD2
v_call: TRBV5-4
cdr3_aa: CASSPISGRASNEQFF
cdr3_nt: TGTGCCAGCAGCCCAATTAGCGGGAGGGCCTCGAATGAGCAGTTCTTC

clone_size: -
j_call: TRBJ2-7
d_call: TRBD2
v_call: TRBV19
cdr3_aa: CASSMLAGGPYEQYF
cdr3_nt: TGTGCCAGTAGTATGCTAGCGGGTGGTCCCTACGAGCAGTACTTC

clone_size: -
j_call: TRBJ2-4
d_call: TRBD2
v_call: TRBV29-1
cdr3_aa: CSVGGEGRGIQYF
cdr3_nt: TGCAGCGTTGGGGGGGAGGGTCGCGGCATTCAGTACTTC

clone_size: -
j_call: TRBJ2-1
d_call: TRBD2
v_call: TRBV6-4
cdr3_aa: CASSPFGLAGPSNEQFF
cdr3_nt: TGTGCCAGCAGTCCATTCGGACTAGCGGGGCCCTCCAATGAGCAGTTCTTC

clone_size: -
j_call: TRBJ1-1
d_call: -
v_call: TRBV29-1
cdr3_aa: CSVAQGEGLNTEAFF
cdr3_nt: TGCAGCGTTGCCCAGGGAGAGGGGTTGAACACTGAAGCTTTCTTT

clone_size: -
j_call: TRBJ2-7
d_call: TRBD2
v_call: TRBV27
cdr3_aa: CASSPRTSGWNEQYF
cdr3_nt: TGTGCCAGCAGTCCTAGGACTAGCGGTTGGAACGAGCAGTACTTC

clone_size: few
j_call: TRBJ2-6
d_call: -
v_call: TRBV7-9
cdr3_aa: CASSLVPSGANVLTF
cdr3_nt: TGTGCCAGCAGCTTGGTGCCCTCTGGGGCCAACGTCCTGACTTTC

clone_size: -
j_call: TRBJ2-1
d_call: TRBD2
v_call: TRBV5-1
cdr3_aa: CASSLRLAGGGGNNEQFF
cdr3_nt: TGCGCCAGCAGCTTGAGACTAGCGGGAGGGGGCGGGAACAATGAGCAGTTCTTC

clone_size: few
j_call: TRBJ2-7
d_call: TRBD2
v_call: TRBV6-5
cdr3_aa: CASSSSGRMAYEQYF
cdr3_nt: TGTGCCAGCAGTTCTAGCGGGAGAATGGCCTACGAGCAGTACTTC

clone_size: -
j_call: TRBJ2-7
d_call: -
v_call: TRBV7-9
cdr3_aa: CASSFVGIPAYEQYF
cdr3_nt: TGTGCCAGCAGCTTTGTAGGAATCCCGGCCTACGAGCAGTACTTC

clone_size: -
j_call: TRBJ2-3
d_call: -
v_call: TRBV11-2
cdr3_aa: CASSRGVDTQYF
cdr3_nt: TGTGCCAGCAGCCGAGGAGTAGATACGCAGTATTTT

clone_size: -
j_call: TRBJ1-4
d_call: -
v_call: TRBV9
cdr3_aa: CASSVGIGTNEKLFF
cdr3_nt: TGTGCCAGCAGCGTAGGAATAGGGACTAATGAAAAACTGTTTTTT

clone_size: once
j_call: TRBJ1-2
d_call: -
v_call: TRBV6-1
cdr3_aa: CATSDLTRDGYTF
cdr3_nt: TGTGCCACCAGCGACCTAACCAGGGATGGCTACACCTTC

clone_size: -
j_call: TRBJ2-5
d_call: TRBD1
v_call: TRBV19
cdr3_aa: CASSKQTGVGETQYF
cdr3_nt: TGTGCCAGTAGTAAGCAGACAGGGGTGGGAGAGACCCAGTACTTC

clone_size: -
j_call: TRBJ2-2
d_call: TRBD1
v_call: TRBV6-5
cdr3_aa: CASSYRQGTGELFF
cdr3_nt: TGTGCCAGCAGTTACCGACAGGGGACCGGGGAGCTGTTTTTT

clone_size: -
j_call: TRBJ2-5
d_call: -
v_call: TRBV5-1
cdr3_aa: CASSSIAGYQETQYF
cdr3_nt: TGCGCCAGCAGCTCGATAGCCGGGTACCAAGAGACCCAGTACTTC

clone_size: -
j_call: TRBJ1-2
d_call: -
v_call: TRBV6-5
cdr3_aa: CASRPISGGYTF
cdr3_nt: TGTGCCAGCAGACCGATAAGCGGGGGCTACACCTTC

clone_size: -
j_call: TRBJ2-7
d_call: TRBD1
v_call: TRBV10-3
cdr3_aa: CAISGDRVSEQYF
cdr3_nt: TGTGCCATCAGTGGGGACAGGGTTTCCGAGCAGTACTTC

clone_size: -
j_call: TRBJ2-6
d_call: -
v_call: TRBV19
cdr3_aa: CASSPRERSSGANVLTF
cdr3_nt: TGTGCCAGTAGTCCCCGGGAAAGGAGCTCTGGGGCCAACGTCCTGACTTTC

clone_size: -
j_call: TRBJ1-4
d_call: -
v_call: TRBV10-3
cdr3_aa: CAISETQGVNEKLFF
cdr3_nt: TGTGCCATCAGTGAAACGCAGGGCGTTAATGAAAAACTGTTTTTT

clone_size: -
j_call: TRBJ2-2
d_call: -
v_call: TRBV19
cdr3_aa: CASSLNTGELFF
cdr3_nt: TGTGCCAGTAGTCTGAACACCGGGGAGCTGTTTTTT

clone_size: -
j_call: TRBJ2-1
d_call: -
v_call: TRBV6-1
cdr3_aa: CASSEAHSVNEQFF
cdr3_nt: TGTGCCAGCAGTGAAGCACACAGCGTCAATGAGCAGTTCTTC

clone_size: few
j_call: TRBJ1-1
d_call: -
v_call: TRBV25-1
cdr3_aa: CASSGGGAEAFF
cdr3_nt: TGTGCCAGCAGTGGAGGGGGGGCTGAAGCTTTCTTT

clone_size: -
j_call: TRBJ2-1
d_call: TRBD1
v_call: TRBV5-4
cdr3_aa: CASSLAQGVPEQFF
cdr3_nt: TGTGCCAGCAGCTTGGCCCAGGGGGTTCCAGAGCAGTTCTTC

clone_size: -
j_call: TRBJ2-7
d_call: TRBD2
v_call: TRBV5-5
cdr3_aa: CASSLVSLPSGEHEQYF
cdr3_nt: TGTGCCAGCAGCTTGGTATCTCTCCCTAGCGGGGAGCACGAGCAGTACTTC

clone_size: -
j_call: TRBJ1-1
d_call: -
v_call: TRBV7-6
cdr3_aa: CASSLDRSGKDTEAFF
cdr3_nt: TGTGCCAGCAGCTTAGATCGGTCCGGAAAGGACACTGAAGCTTTCTTT

clone_size: -
j_call: TRBJ2-7
d_call: -
v_call: TRBV7-9
cdr3_aa: CASSLAFGFPYEQYF
cdr3_nt: TGTGCCAGCAGCTTAGCGTTTGGTTTCCCCTACGAGCAGTACTTC

clone_size: -
j_call: TRBJ2-5
d_call: -
v_call: TRBV4-1
cdr3_aa: CASSQEIAQETQYF
cdr3_nt: TGCGCCAGCAGCCAAGAAATAGCCCAAGAGACCCAGTACTTC

clone_size: once
j_call: TRBJ1-2
d_call: -
v_call: TRBV27
cdr3_aa: CASSLRFNHGYTF
cdr3_nt: TGTGCCAGCAGTTTACGATTTAACCATGGCTACACCTTC

clone_size: -
j_call: TRBJ2-7
d_call: -
v_call: TRBV7-9
cdr3_aa: CASSGTRSSYEQYF
cdr3_nt: TGTGCCAGCAGCGGGACCAGAAGCTCCTACGAGCAGTACTTC

clone_size: -
j_call: TRBJ2-2
d_call: -
v_call: TRBV11-3
cdr3_aa: CASSTLIGELFF
cdr3_nt: TGTGCCAGCAGCACCCTTATCGGGGAGCTGTTTTTT

clone_size: -
j_call: TRBJ2-2
d_call: -
v_call: TRBV5-1
cdr3_aa: CASSTFNTGELFF
cdr3_nt: TGCGCCAGCAGCACCTTCAACACCGGGGAGCTGTTTTTT